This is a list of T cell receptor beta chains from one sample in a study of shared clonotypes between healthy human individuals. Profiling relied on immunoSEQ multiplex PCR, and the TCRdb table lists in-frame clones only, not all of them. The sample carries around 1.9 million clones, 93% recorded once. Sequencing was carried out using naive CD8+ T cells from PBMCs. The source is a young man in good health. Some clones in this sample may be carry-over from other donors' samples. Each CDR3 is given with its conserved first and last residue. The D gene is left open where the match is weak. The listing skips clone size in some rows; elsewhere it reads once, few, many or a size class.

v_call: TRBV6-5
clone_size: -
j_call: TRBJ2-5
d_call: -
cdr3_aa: CASSYSYTGETQYF
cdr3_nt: TGTGCCAGCAGTTACTCGTACACCGGAGAGACCCAGTACTTC

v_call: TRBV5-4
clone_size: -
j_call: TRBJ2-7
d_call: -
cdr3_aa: CASSLEAGTSYEQYF
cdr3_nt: TGTGCCAGCAGCTTGGAGGCGGGCACCTCCTACGAGCAGTACTTC

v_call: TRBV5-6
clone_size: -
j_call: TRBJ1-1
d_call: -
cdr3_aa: CASSLSPQDTEAFF
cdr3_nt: TGTGCCAGCAGCTTGTCCCCACAGGACACTGAAGCTTTCTTT

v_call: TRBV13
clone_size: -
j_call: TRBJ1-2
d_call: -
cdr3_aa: CASSSPEDKNYGYTF
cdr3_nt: TGTGCCAGCAGCTCACCAGAGGACAAAAACTATGGCTACACCTTC

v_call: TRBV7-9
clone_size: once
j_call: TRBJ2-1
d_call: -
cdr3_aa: CASSFKFEQFF
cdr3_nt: TGTGCCAGCAGCTTTAAGTTTGAGCAGTTCTTC

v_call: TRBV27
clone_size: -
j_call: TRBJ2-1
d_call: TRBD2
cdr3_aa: CASSLGLGFYNEQFF
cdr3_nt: TGTGCCAGCAGTCTCGGACTAGGTTTCTACAATGAGCAGTTCTTC

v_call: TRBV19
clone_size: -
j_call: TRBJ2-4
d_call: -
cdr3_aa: CASSLSRSVVAKNIQYF
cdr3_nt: TGTGCCAGTTCTCTCTCCCGGAGCGTGGTTGCCAAAAACATTCAGTACTTC

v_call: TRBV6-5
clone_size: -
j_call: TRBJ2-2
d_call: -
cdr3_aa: CASSYGAFSGELFF
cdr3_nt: TGTGCCAGCAGTTACGGTGCGTTTTCCGGGGAGCTGTTTTTT

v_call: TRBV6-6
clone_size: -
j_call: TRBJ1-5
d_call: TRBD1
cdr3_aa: CASSGGTGNSNQPQHF
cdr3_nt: TGTGCCAGCAGCGGAGGGACAGGGAATAGCAATCAGCCCCAGCATTTT

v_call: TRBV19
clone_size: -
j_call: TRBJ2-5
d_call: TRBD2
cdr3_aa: CASRGFRTAGEGPAETQYF
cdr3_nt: TGTGCCAGTAGGGGGTTTCGGACGGCGGGAGAGGGGCCGGCGGAGACCCAGTACTTC

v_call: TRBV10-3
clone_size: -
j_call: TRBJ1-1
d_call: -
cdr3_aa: CAISEGRLNTEAFF
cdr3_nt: TGTGCCATCAGTGAGGGACGGCTAAACACTGAAGCTTTCTTT

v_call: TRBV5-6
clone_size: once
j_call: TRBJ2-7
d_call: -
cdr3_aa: CASSFSVMSYEQYF
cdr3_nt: TGTGCCAGCAGCTTTTCAGTGATGAGCTACGAGCAGTACTTC

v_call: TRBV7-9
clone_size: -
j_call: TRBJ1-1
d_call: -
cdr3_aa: CASSFGGDTEAFF
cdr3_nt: TGTGCCAGCAGCTTCGGGGGGGACACTGAAGCTTTCTTT

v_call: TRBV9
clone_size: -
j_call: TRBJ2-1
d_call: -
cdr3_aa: CASSVGDSSSYNEQFF
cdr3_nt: TGTGCCAGCAGCGTAGGTGACTCGAGCTCCTACAATGAGCAGTTCTTC

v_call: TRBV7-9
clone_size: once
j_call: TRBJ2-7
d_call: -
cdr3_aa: CASSWQVSYEQYF
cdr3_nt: TGTGCCAGCAGCTGGCAGGTTTCCTACGAGCAGTACTTC

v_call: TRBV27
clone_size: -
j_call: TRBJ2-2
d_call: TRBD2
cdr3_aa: CASSRGRAGGYTGELFF
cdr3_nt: TGTGCCAGCAGTCGGGGGAGGGCGGGAGGATACACCGGGGAGCTGTTTTTT